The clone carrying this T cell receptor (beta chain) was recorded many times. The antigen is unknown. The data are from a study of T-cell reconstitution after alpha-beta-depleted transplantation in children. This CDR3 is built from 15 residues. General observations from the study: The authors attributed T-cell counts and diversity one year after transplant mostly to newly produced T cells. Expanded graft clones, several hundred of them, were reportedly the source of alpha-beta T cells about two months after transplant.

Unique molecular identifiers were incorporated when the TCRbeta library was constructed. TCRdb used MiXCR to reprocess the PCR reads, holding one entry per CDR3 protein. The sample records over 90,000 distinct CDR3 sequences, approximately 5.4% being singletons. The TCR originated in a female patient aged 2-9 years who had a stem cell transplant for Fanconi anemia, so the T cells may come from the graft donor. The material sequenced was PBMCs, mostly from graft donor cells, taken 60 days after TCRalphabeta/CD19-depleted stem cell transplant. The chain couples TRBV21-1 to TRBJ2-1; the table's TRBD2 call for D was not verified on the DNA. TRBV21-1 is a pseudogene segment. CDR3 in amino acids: CASSKELAGYNEQFF. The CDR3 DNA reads TGTGCCAGCAGCAAAGAACTAGCAGGCTACAATGAGCAGTTCTTC.